Presented here are 8 T cell receptor beta chains from one specimen sequenced in a study of somatic mutations in cytotoxic T cells in rheumatoid arthritis. The table came from immunoSEQ multiplex PCR; TCRdb's copy has only in-frame clones and leaves some out. The sample contains around 20,000 clones, approximately 83% of which appear only once. The specimen sequenced was CD8+ T cells sorted from blood. The receptors here all came from a man in his late teens or twenties with rheumatoid arthritis.

This clone was observed once. The J gene is TRBJ1-2, the V gene TRBV25-1; unclear D gene. Looked up from germline, CDR1 is MGHDK and CDR2 is SYGVNS. Trimming took off 6 bases at V and 8 bases at J, with 10 bases between the two ends. This CDR3 has 11 residues. For the CDR3, the DNA is TGTGCCAGCAGCAGTGGACCAGGCTACACCTTC. It is translated as CASSSGPGYTF.

The chain is built from TRBV5-1 and TRBJ1-1; no definite D call. V lost 5 bases, J lost 0 bases, and 17 bases lay in between. The germline CDR1 and CDR2 sequences are SGHRS and YFSETQ. This CDR3 is built from 16 residues. CDR3 coding DNA: TGCGCCAGCAGTCTATTCGGGAGGACTATGAACACTGAAGCTTTCTTT. This codes for CASSLFGRTMNTEAFF. Variable domain in full (rest from reference TRBV5-1 and TRBJ1-1): KAGVTQTPRYLIKTRGQQVTLSCSPISGHRSVSWYQQTPGQGLQFLFEYFSETQRNKGNFPGRFSGRQFSNSRSEMNVSTLELGDSALYLCASSLFGRTMNTEAFFGQGTRLTVV.

The rearrangement links TRBV10-2 to TRBJ1-5; D gene unclear. The CDR3 contains 14 residues. V dropped 3 bases and J dropped 6 bases, with 12 bases sitting between them. In germline, CDR1 is WSHSY, CDR2 SAAADI. Here the CDR3 DNA reads TGCGCCAGCAGTGACGAAGGGTTGGCTCAGCCCCAGCATTTT. Its protein is CASSDEGLAQPQHF.

The chain uses TRBV6-5 and TRBJ1-5; 7 bases agree with TRBD1. The V and J ends lost 6 bases and 5 bases, in that order; junction bases with no gene match: 7. The CDR3 extends over 14 amino acids. Germline CDR1 is MNHEY and CDR2 is SVGAGI. The DNA of the CDR3 is TGTGCCAGCAGATCGACAGGGCCGGATCAGCCCCAGCATTTT. The encoded protein is CASRSTGPDQPQHF.

This clone was detected once. This chain connects TRBV27 to TRBJ1-5; D might be TRBD1 (6 bases). The CDR3 sequence is 14 residues long. CDR1 and CDR2 (germline): MNHEY, SMNVEV (reference sequence). With 2 bases removed from V and 7 bases from J, the gap between germline ends came to 12 bases. The CDR3 nucleotides read TGTGCCAGCAGTTTAAGGGCAGGGGTACAGCCCCAGCATTTT. This gives the protein CASSLRAGVQPQHF.

This clone has only a few counts. The chain couples TRBV7-9 to TRBJ1-1; no firm D call. The germline CDR1 and CDR2 sequences are SEHNR and FQNEAQ (reference sequence). This CDR3 is built from 12 residues. The V end lost 5 bases, the J end lost 8 bases, and 12 bases lay between the germline ends. The CDR3 DNA reads TGTGCCAGCAGCCCCGGAGGGAGGGAAGCTTTCTTT. Amino acids: CASSPGGREAFF.

The chain employs TRBV28 and TRBJ1-2; D is undetermined. The CDR3 contains 10 residues. Germline V gene sequence: CDR1 MDHEN, CDR2 SYDVKM. Trimming stripped 8 bases from V and 3 bases from J, with 4 bases between. The CDR3 loop reads CASRDYGYTF. The CDR3, as DNA: TGTGCCAGCCGAGACTATGGCTACACCTTC.

This clone came up a few times. V is TRBV27 and J is TRBJ2-7, with D tentatively TRBD1 or TRBD2 (5 bases each). Germline CDR1 is MNHEY and CDR2 is SMNVEV (reference sequence). V lost 4 bases and J lost 4, with 11 bases in between. The CDR3 has 13 residues. The CDR3, as DNA: TGTGCCAGCAGTTGGGGACGGGGTTACGAGCAGTACTTC. It is translated as CASSWGRGYEQYF.